These 14 T cell receptor beta chains were all obtained from the same sample, sequenced in a study of T cell repertoires in cytomegalovirus infection. In TCRdb, the reads were re-called with MiXCR into one record per CDR3 protein. Of around 450,000 distinct CDR3 sequences in the sample, approximately 33% are singletons; the top ten hold roughly 15%. Sequenced material: PBMCs. The origin of the receptors is a human donor in good health (CMV status not recorded). Some clones in this sample may be carry-over from other donors' samples.

This clonotype was picked up a small number of times. The J gene is TRBJ2-1, the V gene TRBV11-2; TRBD2 matches at 10 bases. V trimming: 6 bases; J trimming: 7 bases; junction bases outside the gene matches: 3. The germline V gene has CDR1 SGHAT and CDR2 FQNNGV. The CDR3 loop spans 13 amino acids. CDR3 residues: CASRAGGRNEQFF. Here the CDR3 DNA reads TGTGCCAGCAGAGCGGGGGGGCGTAATGAGCAGTTCTTC.

The sample holds a few counts of this clonotype. The chain employs TRBV28 and TRBJ2-7, with 7 bases matching TRBD1. This CDR3 spans 15 amino acids. Germline CDR1 is MDHEN and CDR2 is SYDVKM. The V gene end was trimmed by 5 bases and the J gene end by 3 bases; junction bases not matched to a gene: 10. DNA for the CDR3: TGTGCCAGCAGTCCCAGAATAGGGGGCGGCTACGAGCAGTACTTC. Translation: CASSPRIGGGYEQYF. Full variable domain (rest looked up from reference TRBV28 and TRBJ2-7): DVKVTQSSRYLVKRTGEKVFLECVQDMDHENMFWYRQDPGLGLRLIYFSYDVKMKEKGDIPEGYSVSREKKERFSLILESASTNQTSMYLCASSPRIGGGYEQYFGPGTRLTVT.

This clonotype has a handful of counts. The CDR3 sequence is CASSPGTGESPLHF. The CDR3 DNA sequence: TGTGCCAGCAGTCCCGGGACAGGGGAATCACCCCTCCACTTT. This chain uses TRBV2 with TRBJ1-6; TRBD1 aligns across 10 bases. This CDR3 has 14 amino acids. The V and J ends lost 5 bases and 10 bases, in that order; junction bases with no gene match: 5. Germline V gene lookup returns CDR1 SNHLY and CDR2 FYNNEI.

Notes on this clonotype: Germline and junction disagree at one end, which may indicate a read error. The V and J genes are TRBV7-2 and TRBJ1-2; 7 nucleotides line up with TRBD1. This CDR3 comprises 12 residues. Germline CDR1 reads SGHTA; CDR2 reads FQGNSA. The CDR3 DNA sequence: TGTGCCAGCAGCCCTGGCCGGGACAGACGGCACTTC. It codes for CASSPGRDRRHF.

In the case of this clonotype: This CDR3 fails to terminate in the conserved phenylalanine or tryptophan, so it likely reflects a read error. The chain uses TRBV20-1 and TRBJ1-3; tentative D call: TRBD1 (5 bases). V was trimmed by 2 bases and J by 2 bases, leaving 10 bases between them. This CDR3 region has 14 residues. Germline V gene sequence: CDR1 DFQATT, CDR2 SNEGSKA (reference sequence). As DNA, the CDR3 is TGCAGTGCTAGATGGGGGAAAACTGGAAACACCATATATTTG. Protein product: CSARWGKTGNTIYL.

The chain recombines TRBV4-2 with TRBJ2-5; 8 nucleotides agree with TRBD2. CDR3 length equals 16 residues. V trimming: 4 bases; J trimming: 5 bases; junction bases outside the gene matches: 12. Germline loops: CDR1 LGHNA, CDR2 YNFKEQ. As DNA, the CDR3 is TGTGCCAGCAGCCCCTGGACTAGCTTCAGCCCGGAGACCCAGTACTTC. This gives the protein CASSPWTSFSPETQYF.

This clonotype was found a few times. One end of the junction fails to match germline, which may point to a read error. This rearrangement joins TRBV20-1 to TRBJ2-7, with D hard to call. The CDR3 totals 14 residues. Germline lookup yields CDR1 DFQATT and CDR2 SNEGSKA (reference sequence). The CDR3 sequence is CSARARTPSYAQYF. CDR3 coding DNA: TGCAGTGCTAGAGCTAGAACGCCCTCCTACGCGCAGTACTTC.

This clonotype has only a few counts. The chain recombines TRBV5-4 with TRBJ2-5; no reliable D call. CDR3 length: 13 residues. Germline CDR1 and CDR2: SGHNT and YYREEE (reference sequence). V lost 4 bases and J lost 0, with 7 bases in between. The CDR3, as DNA: TGTGCCAGCAGCCCCCGCAACCAAGAGACCCAGTACTTC. Residues: CASSPRNQETQYF.

This chain connects TRBV6-2 or TRBV6-3 to TRBJ2-7, with D possibly being TRBD1 (6 bases). Germline CDR1 is MNHEY and CDR2 is SVGEGT. Trimming stripped 6 bases from V and 0 bases from J, with 15 bases between. The CDR3 consists of 15 residues. CDR3 in DNA: TGTGCCAGCAGCCTCGACAGGCAGAGCTCCTACGAGCAGTACTTC. This sequence encodes CASSLDRQSSYEQYF.

This chain connects TRBV5-1 to TRBJ2-7, with 7 bases fitting TRBD2. With V trimmed by 2 bases and J by 3 bases, 14 bases remained unmatched. The CDR3 runs 17 residues. Germline CDR1 and CDR2: SGHRS and YFSETQ. The CDR3 DNA follows: TGCGCCAGCAGCTTCTCCCCCGGGGGAGGGATCTACTACGAGCAGTACTTC. The encoded protein is CASSFSPGGGIYYEQYF.

This clonotype showed up just a few times. The CDR3 reads CASSQDPGQASYEQYF. In DNA, the CDR3 is TGCGCCAGCAGCCAAGATCCGGGACAAGCCTCCTACGAGCAGTACTTC. The J gene is TRBJ2-7, the V gene TRBV4-1, with TRBD1 as a possible D gene (6 bases). The CDR3 runs to 16 residues. V was shortened by 0 bases and J by 0 bases, with 12 bases between the two germline ends. Germline assignment: CDR1 MGHRA and CDR2 YSYEKL.

The sample holds a few counts of this clonotype. V gene TRBV15 combines with J gene TRBJ1-5, with 9 bases lining up with TRBD1. The CDR3 length is 16 residues. V lost 2 bases to trimming and J lost 4 bases; unmatched junction nucleotides: 6. In germline, CDR1 is LNHNV, CDR2 YYDKDF (reference sequence). The CDR3 DNA reads TGTGCCACCAGCAGACCCGCAGGACAGGGGAATCAGCCCCAGCATTTT. It specifies CATSRPAGQGNQPQHF.

J is TRBJ1-1 and V is TRBV6-1; tentative D call: TRBD1 (6 bases). CDR3 length: 15 amino acids. Looked up from germline, CDR1 is MNHNS and CDR2 is SASEGT. V shed 8 bases and J shed 1 base, with 17 bases lying between them. The CDR3 spells CASRGGQGRNTEAFF. The CDR3 nucleotides are TGTGCCAGCCGGGGGGGGCAGGGTAGGAACACTGAAGCTTTCTTT.

The V call is TRBV28, the J call TRBJ1-2; no definite D call. V gave up 3 bases and J gave up 10 bases, with 21 bases separating them. The CDR3 sequence is 15 residues long. The germline V gene encodes CDR1 MDHEN and CDR2 SYDVKM. This CDR3 reads CASSFAMTGLIDYTF. The DNA of the CDR3 is TGTGCCAGCAGTTTCGCCATGACCGGATTGATAGACTACACCTTC.